This T cell receptor (beta chain) was identified in a study of shared clonotypes between healthy human individuals. Points from the study as a whole: Generally, naive subsets came out with larger estimated richness than memory subsets. Compared with clonotypes that all four donors shared, non-shared clonotypes had lower generation probabilities.

For this clone: Its antigen is unidentified.

The data were produced by immunoSEQ multiplex PCR, yet TCRdb's version contains in-frame clones alone and is incomplete. The table has 2 million to 3 million clones, over 85% seen once. Germline trimming cut 5 bases from V and 4 bases from J; bases unmatched to any gene: 3. Germline assignment: CDR1 MDHEN and CDR2 SYDVKM. This CDR3 comprises 15 residues. The authors divided CD4+ cells into CD45RA+ naive and CD45RA-negative memory subsets. The origin of this receptor is a man aged 18 to 30 in good health. Some clones in this sample may be carry-over from other donors' samples. Sequenced input: naive CD4+ T cells from PBMCs. Subset: CD45RA+ positively selected. V usage is TRBV28 and J usage is TRBJ2-5; 14 nucleotides align to TRBD2. This CDR3 is CASSHGLAGGETQYF. The CDR3 bases are TGTGCCAGCAGTCATGGACTAGCGGGAGGAGAGACCCAGTACTTC.